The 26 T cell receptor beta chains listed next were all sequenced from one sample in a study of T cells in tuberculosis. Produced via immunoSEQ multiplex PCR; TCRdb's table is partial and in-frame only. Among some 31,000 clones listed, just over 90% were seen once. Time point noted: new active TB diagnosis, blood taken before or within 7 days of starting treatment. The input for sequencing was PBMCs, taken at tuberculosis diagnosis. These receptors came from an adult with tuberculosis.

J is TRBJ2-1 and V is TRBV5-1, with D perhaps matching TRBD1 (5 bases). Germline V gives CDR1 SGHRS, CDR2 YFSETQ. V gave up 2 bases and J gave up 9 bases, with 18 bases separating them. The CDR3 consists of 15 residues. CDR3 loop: CASSLSGIKTGEQFF. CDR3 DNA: TGCGCCAGCAGCTTATCAGGGATCAAGACGGGTGAGCAGTTCTTC.

The CDR3 region has the DNA TGTGCCAGCAGCTTTAATAACTATGGCTACACCTTC. Translating it yields CASSFNNYGYTF. This chain links TRBV7-2 with TRBJ1-2; D is unresolved. The CDR3 covers 12 residues. Germline V lookup: CDR1 SGHTA, CDR2 FQGNSA. Trimming left V 3 bases short and J 1 base short, with 3 bases between.

The CDR3 loop is CASSPGGGARGYTF. The DNA of the CDR3 is TGTGCCAGCAGCCCCGGCGGGGGGGCGCGTGGCTACACCTTC. The chain links TRBV2 to TRBJ1-2; TRBD1 might be the D (6 bases). Germline CDR1 SNHLY, CDR2 FYNNEI. The CDR3 consists of 14 residues. V was cut by 6 bases and J by 7 bases, with 18 bases left in between.

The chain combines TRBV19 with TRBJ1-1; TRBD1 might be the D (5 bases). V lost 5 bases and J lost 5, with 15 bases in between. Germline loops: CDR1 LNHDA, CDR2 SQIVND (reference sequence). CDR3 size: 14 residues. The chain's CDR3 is CASSQPGRSTEAFF. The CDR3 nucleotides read TGTGCCAGTAGTCAGCCAGGGAGGAGTACTGAAGCTTTCTTT. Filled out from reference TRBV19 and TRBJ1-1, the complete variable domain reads DGGITQSPKYLFRKEGQNVTLSCEQNLNHDAMYWYRQDPGQGLRLIYYSQIVNDFQKGDIAEGYSVSREKKESFPLTVTSAQKNPTAFYLCASSQPGRSTEAFFGQGTRLTVV.

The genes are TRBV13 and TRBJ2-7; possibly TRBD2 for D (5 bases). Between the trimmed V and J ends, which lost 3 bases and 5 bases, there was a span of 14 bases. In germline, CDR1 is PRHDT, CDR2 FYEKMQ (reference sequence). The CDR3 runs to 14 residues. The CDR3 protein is CASSFANRENEQYF. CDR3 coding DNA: TGTGCCAGCAGCTTTGCCAATAGGGAGAACGAGCAGTACTTC.

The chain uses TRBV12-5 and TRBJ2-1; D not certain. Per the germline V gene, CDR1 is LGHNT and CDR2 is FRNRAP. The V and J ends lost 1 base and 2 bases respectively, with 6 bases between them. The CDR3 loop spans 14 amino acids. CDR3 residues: CASGLAVTYNEQFF. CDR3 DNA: TGTGCTAGTGGTTTGGCAGTTACCTACAATGAGCAGTTCTTC.

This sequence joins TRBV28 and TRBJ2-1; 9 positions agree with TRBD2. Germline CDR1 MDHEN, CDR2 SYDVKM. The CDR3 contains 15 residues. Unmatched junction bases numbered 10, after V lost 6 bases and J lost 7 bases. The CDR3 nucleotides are TGTGCCAGCAGGACCTTGAGCGGGAGGAGAAATGAGCAGTTCTTC. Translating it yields CASRTLSGRRNEQFF. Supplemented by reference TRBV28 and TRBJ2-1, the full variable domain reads DVKVTQSSRYLVKRTGEKVFLECVQDMDHENMFWYRQDPGLGLRLIYFSYDVKMKEKGDIPEGYSVSREKKERFSLILESASTNQTSMYLCASRTLSGRRNEQFFGPGTRLTVL.

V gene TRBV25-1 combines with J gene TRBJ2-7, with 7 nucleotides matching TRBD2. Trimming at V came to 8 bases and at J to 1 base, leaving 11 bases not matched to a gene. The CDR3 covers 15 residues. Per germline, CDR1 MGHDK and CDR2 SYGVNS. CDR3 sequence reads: CASAPVGGESYEQYF. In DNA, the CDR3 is TGTGCCAGCGCCCCCGTTGGGGGGGAATCCTACGAGCAGTACTTC.

The CDR3 sequence: CASSQNRALYYGYTF. The CDR3 coding sequence is TGTGCCAGCAGCCAAAACAGGGCCTTATACTATGGCTACACCTTC. The chain couples TRBV7-2 to TRBJ1-2; the D gene is possibly TRBD1 (6 bases). V lost 5 bases to trimming and J lost 3 bases, with 16 bases between them. Germline CDR1 is SGHTA and CDR2 is FQGNSA. The CDR3 loop spans 15 amino acids.

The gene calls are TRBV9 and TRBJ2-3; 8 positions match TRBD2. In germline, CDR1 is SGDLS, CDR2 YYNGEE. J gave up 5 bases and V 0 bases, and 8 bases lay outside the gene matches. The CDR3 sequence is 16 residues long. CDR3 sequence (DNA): TGTGCCAGCAGCGTAGGGGGAGCGGGAGTTGGAGATACGCAGTATTTT. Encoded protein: CASSVGGAGVGDTQYF. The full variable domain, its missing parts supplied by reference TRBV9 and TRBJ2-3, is DSGVTQTPKHLITATGQRVTLRCSPRSGDLSVYWYQQSLDQGLQFLIQYYNGEERAKGNILERFSAQQFPDLHSELNLSSLELGDSALYFCASSVGGAGVGDTQYFGPGTRLTVL.

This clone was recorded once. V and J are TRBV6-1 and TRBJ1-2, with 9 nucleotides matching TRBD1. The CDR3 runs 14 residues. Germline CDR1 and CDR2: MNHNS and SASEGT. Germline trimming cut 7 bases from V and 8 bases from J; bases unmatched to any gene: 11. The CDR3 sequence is CASTAAGTGTGYTF. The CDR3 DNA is TGTGCCAGCACCGCCGCCGGGACAGGGACCGGCTACACCTTC.

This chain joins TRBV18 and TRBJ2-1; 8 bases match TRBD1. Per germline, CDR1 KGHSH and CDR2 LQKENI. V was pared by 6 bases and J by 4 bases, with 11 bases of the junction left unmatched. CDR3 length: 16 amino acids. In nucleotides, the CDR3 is TGTGCCAGCTCCCAAACGACAGGGGAGATTTACAATGAGCAGTTCTTC. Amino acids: CASSQTTGEIYNEQFF.

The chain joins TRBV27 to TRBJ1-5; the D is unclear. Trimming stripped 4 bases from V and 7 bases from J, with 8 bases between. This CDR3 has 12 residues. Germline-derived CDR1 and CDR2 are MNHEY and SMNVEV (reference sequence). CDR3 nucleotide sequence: TGTGCCAGCAGTTCGGGCGGGCAGCCCCAGCATTTT. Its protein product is CASSSGGQPQHF.

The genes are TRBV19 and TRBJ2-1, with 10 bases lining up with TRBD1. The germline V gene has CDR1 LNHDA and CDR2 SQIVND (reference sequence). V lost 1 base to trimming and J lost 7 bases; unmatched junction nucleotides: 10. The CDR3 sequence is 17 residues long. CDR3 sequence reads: CASSIAPGQGTRNEQFF. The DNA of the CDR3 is TGTGCCAGTAGTATAGCCCCGGGACAGGGGACCAGGAATGAGCAGTTCTTC.

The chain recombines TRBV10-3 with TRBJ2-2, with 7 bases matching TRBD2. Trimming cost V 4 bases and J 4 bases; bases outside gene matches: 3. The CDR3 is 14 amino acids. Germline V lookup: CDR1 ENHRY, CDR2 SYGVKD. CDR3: CAISVGGSTGELFF. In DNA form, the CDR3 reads TGTGCCATCAGTGTGGGGGGGTCCACCGGGGAGCTGTTTTTT.

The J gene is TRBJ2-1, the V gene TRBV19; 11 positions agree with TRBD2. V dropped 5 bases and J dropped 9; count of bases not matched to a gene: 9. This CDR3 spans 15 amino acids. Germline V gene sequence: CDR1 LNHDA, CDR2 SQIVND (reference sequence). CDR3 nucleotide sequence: TGTGCCAGTAGTTTAACTAGCGGGAGTATCGGTGAGCAGTTCTTC. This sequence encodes CASSLTSGSIGEQFF. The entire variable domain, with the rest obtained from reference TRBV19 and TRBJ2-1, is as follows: DGGITQSPKYLFRKEGQNVTLSCEQNLNHDAMYWYRQDPGQGLRLIYYSQIVNDFQKGDIAEGYSVSREKKESFPLTVTSAQKNPTAFYLCASSLTSGSIGEQFFGPGTRLTVL.

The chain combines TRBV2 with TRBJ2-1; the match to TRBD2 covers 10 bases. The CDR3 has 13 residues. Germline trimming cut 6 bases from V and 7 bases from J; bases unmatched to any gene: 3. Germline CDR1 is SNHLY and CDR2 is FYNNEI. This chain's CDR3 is CASRSGLANEQFF. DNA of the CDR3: TGTGCCAGCAGATCGGGACTAGCGAATGAGCAGTTCTTC.

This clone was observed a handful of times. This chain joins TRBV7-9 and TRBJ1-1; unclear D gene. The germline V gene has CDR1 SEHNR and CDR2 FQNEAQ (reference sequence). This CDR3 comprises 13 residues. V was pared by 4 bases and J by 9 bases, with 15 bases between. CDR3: CASSSPGGLKAFF. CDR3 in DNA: TGTGCCAGCAGCTCCCCGGGAGGGCTCAAAGCTTTCTTT.

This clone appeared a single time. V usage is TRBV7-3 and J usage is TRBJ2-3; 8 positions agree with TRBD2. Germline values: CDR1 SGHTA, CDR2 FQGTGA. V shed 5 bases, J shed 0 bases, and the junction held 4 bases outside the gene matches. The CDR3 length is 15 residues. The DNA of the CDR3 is TGTGCCAGCAGCCCCAGCGGGGGAAGCACAGATACGCAGTATTTT. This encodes CASSPSGGSTDTQYF.

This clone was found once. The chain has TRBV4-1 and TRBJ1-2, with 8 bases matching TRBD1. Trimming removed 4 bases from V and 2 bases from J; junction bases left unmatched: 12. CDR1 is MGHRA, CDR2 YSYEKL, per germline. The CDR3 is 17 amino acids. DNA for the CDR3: TGCGCCAGCAGCCCATTACAGGGGGACTACGTAAACTATGGCTACACCTTC. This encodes CASSPLQGDYVNYGYTF.

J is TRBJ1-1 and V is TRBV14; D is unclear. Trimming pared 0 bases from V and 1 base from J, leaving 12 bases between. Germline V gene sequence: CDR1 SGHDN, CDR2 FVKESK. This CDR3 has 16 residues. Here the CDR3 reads CASSQDQRFRNTEAFF. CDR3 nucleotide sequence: TGTGCCAGCAGCCAAGATCAGCGGTTCCGGAACACTGAAGCTTTCTTT.

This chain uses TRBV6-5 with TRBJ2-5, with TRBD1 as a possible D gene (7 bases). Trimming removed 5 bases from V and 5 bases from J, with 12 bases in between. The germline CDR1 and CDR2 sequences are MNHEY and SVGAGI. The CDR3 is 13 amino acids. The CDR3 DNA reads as TGTGCCAGCAGTAAACAGGGGAGGGAGACCCAGTACTTC. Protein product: CASSKQGRETQYF.

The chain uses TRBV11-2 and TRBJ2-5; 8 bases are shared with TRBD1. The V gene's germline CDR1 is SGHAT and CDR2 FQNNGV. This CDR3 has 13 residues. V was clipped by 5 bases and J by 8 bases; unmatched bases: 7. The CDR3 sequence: CASSPSTGVTQYF. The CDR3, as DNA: TGTGCCAGCAGCCCCTCGACAGGGGTAACCCAGTACTTC.

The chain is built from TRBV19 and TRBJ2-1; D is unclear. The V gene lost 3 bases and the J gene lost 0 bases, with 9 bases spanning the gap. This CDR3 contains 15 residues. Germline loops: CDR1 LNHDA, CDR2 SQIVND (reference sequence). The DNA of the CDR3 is TGTGCCAGTAGTATGGGCTTCAACTCCTACAATGAGCAGTTCTTC. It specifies CASSMGFNSYNEQFF.

CDR3 region: CASSQMTGPMKGELFF. The CDR3 bases are TGTGCCAGCTCACAAATGACAGGGCCTATGAAGGGGGAGCTGTTTTTT. The rearrangement uses TRBV18 and TRBJ2-2; 7 positions match TRBD1. Losses at the gene ends were 4 bases for V and 8 bases for J; bases not matched to a gene: 13. The CDR3 consists of 16 residues. Germline loops: CDR1 KGHSH, CDR2 LQKENI.

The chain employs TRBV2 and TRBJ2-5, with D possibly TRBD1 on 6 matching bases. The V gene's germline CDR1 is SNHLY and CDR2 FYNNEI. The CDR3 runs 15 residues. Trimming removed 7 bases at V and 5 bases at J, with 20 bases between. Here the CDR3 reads CASNRELYGWETQYF. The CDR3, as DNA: TGTGCCAGCAACAGGGAATTATATGGGTGGGAGACCCAGTACTTC.